A single sample is the source of the 9 T cell receptor beta chains below, sequenced in a study of CD8+CD57+ T cells in acquired aplastic anemia. The authors sequenced patients whose flow cytometry had shown CD8+CD57+ cell expansion. The template for TCR beta VDJ and CDR3 sequence profiling was genomic DNA. TCRdb fed the reads into MiXCR, producing one record per CDR3 protein. The data hold more than 150,000 distinct CDR3 sequences, with less than 50% observed a single time. The sequencing input was sorted CD4+, CD8+, or CD8+CD57+ T cells (not recorded which) from PBMCs. Receptors originate from a human donor with aplastic anemia.

This clonotype was detected ten times or more. This rearrangement joins TRBV7-2 to TRBJ2-3; 9 positions match TRBD1. With 4 bases clipped from V and 4 bases from J, the junction kept 3 bases outside the gene matches. Per germline, CDR1 SGHTA and CDR2 FQGNSA. There are 14 residues in the CDR3. CDR3 amino acids: CASSSTGGPDTQYF. Written as DNA, the CDR3 is TGTGCCAGCAGCTCAACAGGGGGCCCAGATACGCAGTATTTT. Filled out from reference TRBV7-2 and TRBJ2-3, the complete variable domain reads GAGVSQSPSNKVTEKGKDVELRCDPISGHTALYWYRQSLGQGLEFLIYFQGNSAPDKSGLPSDRFSAERTGGSVSTLTIQRTQQEDSAVYLCASSSTGGPDTQYFGPGTRLTVL.

The rearrangement links TRBV20-1 to TRBJ1-2; TRBD1 matches 8 bases. CDR1 is DFQATT and CDR2 is SNEGSKA in the germline V gene (reference sequence). Trimming removed 2 bases from V and 4 bases from J; junction bases left unmatched: 6. The length of the CDR3 is 14 residues. For the CDR3, the DNA is TGCAGTGCTAGACAACAGGGGGAAAGCTATGGCTACACCTTC. It is translated as CSARQQGESYGYTF.

V gene TRBV5-1 combines with J gene TRBJ2-3, with D hard to call. Trimming stripped 3 bases from V and 1 base from J, with 15 bases between. There are 16 residues in the CDR3. CDR1 is SGHRS, CDR2 YFSETQ, per germline. CDR3 in amino acids: CASSSGRIVGTDTQYF. CDR3 sequence (DNA): TGCGCCAGCAGCTCCGGCAGGATAGTCGGCACAGATACGCAGTATTTT.

The chain is built from TRBV29-1 and TRBJ2-1, with TRBD2 matching 8 bases. The CDR3 totals 16 residues. Losses at the gene ends were 3 bases for V and 5 bases for J; bases not matched to a gene: 12. The V gene's germline CDR1 is SQVTM and CDR2 ANQGSEA. CDR3 coding DNA: TGCAGCGTTGAGCAGGTCCTACTAGCGGAGAACAATGAGCAGTTCTTC. Protein product: CSVEQVLLAENNEQFF.

As concerns this clonotype: At one end, the junction sequence differs from germline, possibly due to a read error. V is TRBV18 and J is TRBJ2-5, with D unclear. Looked up from germline, CDR1 is KGHSH and CDR2 is LQKENI. This CDR3 has 11 amino acids. CDR3 protein: CASSPSETRYF. The CDR3 bases are TGTGCCAGCTCACCATCGGAGACCCGGTACTTC.

The CDR3 protein is CASSWWRAPNYGYTF. As DNA, the CDR3 is TGTGCCAGCAGCTGGTGGAGGGCCCCTAACTATGGCTACACCTTC. The chain employs TRBV7-2 and TRBJ1-2; D remains ambiguous. V was shortened by 4 bases and J by 0 bases, with 12 bases between the two germline ends. This CDR3 region has 15 residues. The germline CDR1 and CDR2 sequences are SGHTA and FQGNSA.

The chain combines TRBV7-8 with TRBJ1-2; weak D call: TRBD1 (5 bases). The length of the CDR3 is 14 residues. V lost 1 base and J 2 bases, leaving 8 bases between the germline ends. Germline lookup yields CDR1 SGHVS and CDR2 FQNEAQ. The CDR3 reads CASSLVGTNYGYTF. Written as DNA, the CDR3 is TGTGCCAGCAGCTTAGTTGGGACGAACTATGGCTACACCTTC.

This sequence joins TRBV4-1 and TRBJ2-5; 8 positions agree with TRBD1. J gave up 9 bases and V 4 bases, and 10 bases lay outside the gene matches. Germline V gives CDR1 MGHRA, CDR2 YSYEKL. This CDR3 is built from 14 residues. CDR3 nucleotide sequence: TGCGCCAGCAGCCGAAGACAGGGACAGGAGGCCCAGTACTTC. Its protein is CASSRRQGQEAQYF.

The sample holds a few counts of this clonotype. This rearrangement joins TRBV19 to TRBJ1-1, with D unclear. Trimming removed 6 bases from V and 10 bases from J, with 18 bases in between. Germline V gene sequence: CDR1 LNHDA, CDR2 SQIVND (reference sequence). The CDR3 extends over 13 amino acids. The CDR3 coding sequence is TGTGCCAGTAGCAATTTGGGGAGGTTTGGAGCTTTCTTT. Amino acids: CASSNLGRFGAFF.